The rows below give T cell receptor beta chains drawn from one sample of a study of T cell responses to AZD1222 COVID-19 vaccine. Using immunoSEQ multiplex PCR, the repertoire was profiled, and TCRdb retains in-frame clones only, with some absent. The data show roughly 150,000 clones, roughly 91% seen once. Material: peripheral blood, obtained on day 0 of AZD1222 vaccination. The receptors were gathered from an adult in good health. CDR3s include the opening cysteine and the closing phenylalanine or tryptophan. A D gene is named only where the DNA matches it firmly. Size values are once, few and many counts, or a class for expanded clones, and some rows have none.

CDR3 DNA: TGTGCCAGCAGCTTAATAGAGGCCCAAGAGACCCAGTACTTC
CDR3 protein: CASSLIEAQETQYF
clone size: -
J gene: TRBJ2-5
D gene: -
V gene: TRBV5-5

CDR3 DNA: TGCGCCAGCAGCCAAGCCAAAGGAGGGGGAGTTCAAGAGACCCAGTACTTC
CDR3 protein: CASSQAKGGGVQETQYF
clone size: -
J gene: TRBJ2-5
D gene: -
V gene: TRBV4-1

CDR3 DNA: TGTGCCAGCAGCCCTCCGGGACAGTACCTCTACGAGCAGTACTTC
CDR3 protein: CASSPPGQYLYEQYF
clone size: -
J gene: TRBJ2-7
D gene: TRBD1
V gene: TRBV7-3

CDR3 DNA: TGCGCCAGCAGTGAGTCGGGACAGGAGTTTTTT
CDR3 protein: CASSESGQEFF
clone size: -
J gene: TRBJ1-4
D gene: TRBD1
V gene: TRBV10-2

CDR3 DNA: TGCGCCAGCAGCCAAGGCCCGGACAGGGTTACCTATGGCTACACCTTC
CDR3 protein: CASSQGPDRVTYGYTF
clone size: -
J gene: TRBJ1-2
D gene: TRBD1
V gene: TRBV4-1

CDR3 DNA: TGTGCCAGTAGTATTCGGACAGGCGAGAGCTACGAGCAGTACTTC
CDR3 protein: CASSIRTGESYEQYF
clone size: -
J gene: TRBJ2-7
D gene: TRBD1
V gene: TRBV19

CDR3 DNA: TGTGCCAGCTCGCCGGACGAAAACTCCTACGAGCAGTACTTC
CDR3 protein: CASSPDENSYEQYF
clone size: -
J gene: TRBJ2-7
D gene: -
V gene: TRBV18

CDR3 DNA: TGTGCCAGCAGCCTTAGACTGAGCACAGATACGCAGTATTTT
CDR3 protein: CASSLRLSTDTQYF
clone size: -
J gene: TRBJ2-3
D gene: -
V gene: TRBV7-2

CDR3 DNA: TGTGCCAGCAGCAATCCGATCGGCGTGAACACTGAAGCTTTCTTT
CDR3 protein: CASSNPIGVNTEAFF
clone size: medium-sized
J gene: TRBJ1-1
D gene: -
V gene: TRBV9

CDR3 DNA: TGTGCCAGCAGTGCCAATAAGCCCACAGGGTACACTGAAGCTTTCTTT
CDR3 protein: CASSANKPTGYTEAFF
clone size: -
J gene: TRBJ1-1
D gene: -
V gene: TRBV2

CDR3 DNA: TGTGCCAGCTCATCCCAAGATGCAGGTCTCTACGAGCAGTACTTC
CDR3 protein: CASSSQDAGLYEQYF
clone size: -
J gene: TRBJ2-7
D gene: -
V gene: TRBV18

CDR3 DNA: TGTGCCAGTAGTATTGGGACAGGTTATGGCTACACCTTC
CDR3 protein: CASSIGTGYGYTF
clone size: -
J gene: TRBJ1-2
D gene: TRBD1
V gene: TRBV19

CDR3 DNA: TGCAGCGTTGGTGACGGGAATCAGCCCCAGCATTTT
CDR3 protein: CSVGDGNQPQHF
clone size: -
J gene: TRBJ1-5
D gene: -
V gene: TRBV29-1

CDR3 DNA: TGTGCCAGCAGCTTAGGACTAGCGGGGGACAATGAGCAGTTCTTC
CDR3 protein: CASSLGLAGDNEQFF
clone size: -
J gene: TRBJ2-1
D gene: TRBD2
V gene: TRBV5-4

CDR3 DNA: TGTGCCAGCAGCTTATTTTCCAGGGGAAGCAATCAGCCCCAGCATTTT
CDR3 protein: CASSLFSRGSNQPQHF
clone size: -
J gene: TRBJ1-5
D gene: -
V gene: TRBV7-2

CDR3 DNA: TGCGCCAGCAGCTTGGCTGGGACTAGCGGGGGGGCCGGGACAGATACGCAGTATTTT
CDR3 protein: CASSLAGTSGGAGTDTQYF
clone size: -
J gene: TRBJ2-3
D gene: TRBD2
V gene: TRBV5-1

CDR3 DNA: TGCAGCGTTGCGGGTTCGTCAGCGGGAGGTTCCTACGAGCAGTACTTC
CDR3 protein: CSVAGSSAGGSYEQYF
clone size: -
J gene: TRBJ2-7
D gene: TRBD2
V gene: TRBV29-1

CDR3 DNA: TGTGCCAGCAGCTTAAAGGCTAGCGGGGCATACGAGCAGTACTTC
CDR3 protein: CASSLKASGAYEQYF
clone size: -
J gene: TRBJ2-7
D gene: TRBD2
V gene: TRBV5-4

CDR3 DNA: TGCGCCAGCAGCTTTGACCAGGCTTCAGATACGCAGTATTTT
CDR3 protein: CASSFDQASDTQYF
clone size: -
J gene: TRBJ2-3
D gene: -
V gene: TRBV5-1

CDR3 DNA: TGTGCCAGCAGCTTGGGCGGCAGACCCTATGGCTACACCTTC
CDR3 protein: CASSLGGRPYGYTF
clone size: -
J gene: TRBJ1-2
D gene: -
V gene: TRBV5-7

CDR3 DNA: TGTGCCAGTAGTACTCGAACTAGCGGGAGGGAAGAGACCCAGTACTTC
CDR3 protein: CASSTRTSGREETQYF
clone size: -
J gene: TRBJ2-5
D gene: TRBD2
V gene: TRBV19

CDR3 DNA: TGTGCCAGCAGAACCCCGAGGACTGAAGCTTTCTTT
CDR3 protein: CASRTPRTEAFF
clone size: -
J gene: TRBJ1-1
D gene: -
V gene: TRBV5-5

CDR3 DNA: TGTGCCAGCAGCTACGGCTGGCTACCCAATGAGCAGTTCTTC
CDR3 protein: CASSYGWLPNEQFF
clone size: -
J gene: TRBJ2-1
D gene: -
V gene: TRBV5-8

CDR3 DNA: TGTGCCAGCAGCTTAAAGGCTACAGGGGGGAGTAGGTACACCGGGGAGCTGTTTTTT
CDR3 protein: CASSLKATGGSRYTGELFF
clone size: -
J gene: TRBJ2-2
D gene: TRBD1
V gene: TRBV7-8

CDR3 DNA: TGTGCCAGCAGCCAAGAAGACGCCGCGGGCGAAAAACTGTTTTTT
CDR3 protein: CASSQEDAAGEKLFF
clone size: -
J gene: TRBJ1-4
D gene: -
V gene: TRBV4-2

CDR3 DNA: TGTGCCACCACTGACAGCCGGGGCCAAGAGACCCAGTACTTC
CDR3 protein: CATTDSRGQETQYF
clone size: -
J gene: TRBJ2-5
D gene: -
V gene: TRBV2

CDR3 DNA: TGTGCCAGCTCATCCCGTGGACAGCTTGAACAGCCCCAGCATTTT
CDR3 protein: CASSSRGQLEQPQHF
clone size: -
J gene: TRBJ1-5
D gene: -
V gene: TRBV18

CDR3 DNA: TGTGCCAGCAGCTTCTCCGGAGGGGGAACTGAAGCTTTCTTT
CDR3 protein: CASSFSGGGTEAFF
clone size: -
J gene: TRBJ1-1
D gene: -
V gene: TRBV7-9

CDR3 DNA: TGTGCCAGCTCACCAATCCAGCGGGGGGTAAGCACAGATACGCAGTATTTT
CDR3 protein: CASSPIQRGVSTDTQYF
clone size: -
J gene: TRBJ2-3
D gene: TRBD2
V gene: TRBV18

CDR3 DNA: TGTGCCAGCAGTTCCACTGTTACTTATGGCTACACCTTC
CDR3 protein: CASSSTVTYGYTF
clone size: few
J gene: TRBJ1-2
D gene: -
V gene: TRBV12-3/TRBV12-4

CDR3 DNA: TGTGCCAGCAGCTTCGGCGGCCAAGAGACCCAGTACTTC
CDR3 protein: CASSFGGQETQYF
clone size: -
J gene: TRBJ2-5
D gene: -
V gene: TRBV7-8

CDR3 DNA: TGTGCCAGCACCTTTCAACCGAGGACACAGGCTCCAAGAATCTCGCCCCAGCATTTT
CDR3 protein: CASTFQPRTQAPRISPQHF
clone size: few
J gene: TRBJ1-5
D gene: -
V gene: TRBV21-1

CDR3 DNA: TGTGCCAGCAGCTCACGGGGCGAATATGGCTACACCTTC
CDR3 protein: CASSSRGEYGYTF
clone size: -
J gene: TRBJ1-2
D gene: -
V gene: TRBV5-5

CDR3 DNA: TGTGCCAGTAGTAGGAGTCAGGGGGCTAGTGGGAATGAGCAGTTCTTC
CDR3 protein: CASSRSQGASGNEQFF
clone size: -
J gene: TRBJ2-1
D gene: TRBD1
V gene: TRBV19

CDR3 DNA: TGTGCCAGCAGCTTAGGGCAGGTAGAGTACGAGCAGTACTTC
CDR3 protein: CASSLGQVEYEQYF
clone size: -
J gene: TRBJ2-7
D gene: -
V gene: TRBV7-2

CDR3 DNA: TGTGCCAGCAGCCTTAGTGGGCTTTTAGCGGTTGGGTCCGGGGAGCTGTTTTTT
CDR3 protein: CASSLSGLLAVGSGELFF
clone size: -
J gene: TRBJ2-2
D gene: -
V gene: TRBV9

CDR3 DNA: TGCGCCAGCAGCTTGTGGGGGCAAAAGTTTGAAGCTTTCTTT
CDR3 protein: CASSLWGQKFEAFF
clone size: -
J gene: TRBJ1-1
D gene: -
V gene: TRBV5-1